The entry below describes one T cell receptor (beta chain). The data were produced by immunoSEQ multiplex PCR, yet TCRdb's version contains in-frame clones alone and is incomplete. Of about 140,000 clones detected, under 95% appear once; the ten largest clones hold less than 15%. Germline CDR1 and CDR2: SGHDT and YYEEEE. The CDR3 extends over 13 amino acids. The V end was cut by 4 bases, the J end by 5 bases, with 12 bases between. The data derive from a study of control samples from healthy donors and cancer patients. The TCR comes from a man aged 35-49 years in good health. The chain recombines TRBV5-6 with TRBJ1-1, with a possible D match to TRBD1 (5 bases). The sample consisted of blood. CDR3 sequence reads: CASSPIGGTEAFF. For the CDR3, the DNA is TGTGCCAGCAGCCCTATTGGGGGAACTGAAGCTTTCTTT. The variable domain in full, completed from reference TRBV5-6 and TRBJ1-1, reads DAGVTQSPTHLIKTRGQQVTLRCSPKSGHDTVSWYQQALGQGPQFIFQYYEEEERQRGNFPDRFSGHQFPNYSSELNVNALLLGDSALYLCASSPIGGTEAFFGQGTRLTVV.